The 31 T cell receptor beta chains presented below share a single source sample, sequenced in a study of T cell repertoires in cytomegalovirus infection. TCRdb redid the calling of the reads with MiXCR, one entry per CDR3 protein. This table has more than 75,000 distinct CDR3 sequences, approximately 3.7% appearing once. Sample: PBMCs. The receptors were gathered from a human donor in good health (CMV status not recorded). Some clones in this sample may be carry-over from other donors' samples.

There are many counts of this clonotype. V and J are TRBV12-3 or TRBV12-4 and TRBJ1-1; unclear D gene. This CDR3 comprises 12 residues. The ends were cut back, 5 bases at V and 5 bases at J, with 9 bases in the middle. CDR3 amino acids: CASSRRGTEAFF. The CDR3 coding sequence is TGTGCCAGCAGTCGGCGGGGTACTGAAGCTTTCTTT.

CDR3 bases: TGTGCCAGCGGCCTGGCCCACAATGAGCAGTTCTTC. Translating it yields CASGLAHNEQFF. The chain combines TRBV6-2 or TRBV6-3 with TRBJ2-1; D call uncertain. Trimming removed 8 bases from V and 5 bases from J, with 10 bases in between. Germline CDR1 and CDR2: MNHEY and SVGEGT. The CDR3 extends over 12 amino acids.

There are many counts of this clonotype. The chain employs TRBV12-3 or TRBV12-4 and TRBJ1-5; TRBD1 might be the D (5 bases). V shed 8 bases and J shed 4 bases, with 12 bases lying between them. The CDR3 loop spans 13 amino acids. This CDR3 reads CASVLGGNQPQHF. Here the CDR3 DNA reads TGTGCCAGCGTTCTTGGGGGGAATCAGCCCCAGCATTTT.

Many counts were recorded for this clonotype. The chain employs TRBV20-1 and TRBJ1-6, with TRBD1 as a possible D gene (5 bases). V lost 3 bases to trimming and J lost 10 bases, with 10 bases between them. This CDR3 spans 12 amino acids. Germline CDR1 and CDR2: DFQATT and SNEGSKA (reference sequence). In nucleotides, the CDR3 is TGCAGTGCTAGTAATCGGGACTCACCCCTCCACTTT. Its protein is CSASNRDSPLHF.

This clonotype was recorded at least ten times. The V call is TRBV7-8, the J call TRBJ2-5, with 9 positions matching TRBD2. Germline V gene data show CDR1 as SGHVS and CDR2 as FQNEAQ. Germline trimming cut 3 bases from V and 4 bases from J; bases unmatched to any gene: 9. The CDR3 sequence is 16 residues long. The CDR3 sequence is CASSFAGGAGRETQYF. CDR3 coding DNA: TGTGCCAGCAGCTTTGCGGGGGGGGCCGGTCGAGAGACCCAGTACTTC.

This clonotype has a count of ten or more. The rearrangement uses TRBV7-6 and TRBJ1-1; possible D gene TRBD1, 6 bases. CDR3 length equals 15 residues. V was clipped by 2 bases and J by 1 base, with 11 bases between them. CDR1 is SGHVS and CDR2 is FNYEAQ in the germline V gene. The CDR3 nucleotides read TGTGCCAGCAGCTTATCTGTCAGGGGGAACACTGAAGCTTTCTTT. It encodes CASSLSVRGNTEAFF.

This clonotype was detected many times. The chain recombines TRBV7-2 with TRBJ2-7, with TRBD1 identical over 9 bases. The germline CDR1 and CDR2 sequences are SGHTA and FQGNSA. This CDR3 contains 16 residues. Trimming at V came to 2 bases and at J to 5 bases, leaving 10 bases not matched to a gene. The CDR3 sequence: CASSLTGGQGSHEQYF. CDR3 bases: TGTGCCAGCAGCTTAACGGGGGGACAGGGTTCGCACGAGCAGTACTTC.

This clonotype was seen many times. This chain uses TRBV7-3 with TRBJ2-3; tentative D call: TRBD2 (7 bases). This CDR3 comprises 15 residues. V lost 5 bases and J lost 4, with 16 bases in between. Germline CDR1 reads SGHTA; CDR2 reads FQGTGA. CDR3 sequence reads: CASSVSPGGADTQYF. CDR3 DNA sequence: TGTGCCAGCAGCGTTTCCCCGGGGGGCGCAGATACGCAGTATTTT.

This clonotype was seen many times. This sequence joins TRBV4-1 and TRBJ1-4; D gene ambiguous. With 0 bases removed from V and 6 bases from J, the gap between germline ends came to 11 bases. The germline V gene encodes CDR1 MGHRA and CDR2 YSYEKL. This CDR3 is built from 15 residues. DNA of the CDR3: TGCGCCAGCAGCCAAGACCGGGGTGGGGATGAAAAACTGTTTTTT. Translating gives CASSQDRGGDEKLFF.

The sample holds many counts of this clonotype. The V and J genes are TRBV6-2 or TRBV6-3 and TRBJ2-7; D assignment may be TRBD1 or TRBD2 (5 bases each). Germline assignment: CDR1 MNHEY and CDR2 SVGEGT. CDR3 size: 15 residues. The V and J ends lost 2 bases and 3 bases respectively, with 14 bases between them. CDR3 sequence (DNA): TGTGCCAGCAGTTACGGTCCCAGGGAGATCTACGAGCAGTACTTC. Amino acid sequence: CASSYGPREIYEQYF.

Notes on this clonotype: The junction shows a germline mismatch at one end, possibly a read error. The CDR3 reads CASSLPGLNNIYF. The CDR3 DNA is TGTGCCAGCAGCCTACCTGGACTCAACAACATATATTTT. This chain uses TRBV7-6 with TRBJ1-3; D not certain. The CDR3 has 13 residues. Per germline, CDR1 SGHVS and CDR2 FNYEAQ.

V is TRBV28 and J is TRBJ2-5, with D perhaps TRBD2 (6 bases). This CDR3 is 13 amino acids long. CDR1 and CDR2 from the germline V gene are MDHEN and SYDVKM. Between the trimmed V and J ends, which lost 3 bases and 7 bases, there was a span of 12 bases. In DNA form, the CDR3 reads TGTGCCAGCAGTTTGGGGGGAGCAGGGACCCAGTACTTC. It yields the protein CASSLGGAGTQYF.

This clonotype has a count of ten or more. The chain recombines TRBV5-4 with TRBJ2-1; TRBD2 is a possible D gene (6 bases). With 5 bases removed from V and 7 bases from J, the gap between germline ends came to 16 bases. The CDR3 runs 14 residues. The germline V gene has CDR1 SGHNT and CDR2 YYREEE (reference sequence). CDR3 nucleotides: TGTGCCAGCAGTTCCGGGACTCTTCTGAATGAGCAGTTCTTC. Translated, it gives CASSSGTLLNEQFF.

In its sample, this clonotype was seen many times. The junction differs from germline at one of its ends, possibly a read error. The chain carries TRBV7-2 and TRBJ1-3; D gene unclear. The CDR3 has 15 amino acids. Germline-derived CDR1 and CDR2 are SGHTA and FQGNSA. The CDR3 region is CASSLGPQGGNTIYF. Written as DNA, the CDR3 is TGTGCCAGCAGTTTAGGGCCCCAAGGAGGAAACACCATATATTTT.

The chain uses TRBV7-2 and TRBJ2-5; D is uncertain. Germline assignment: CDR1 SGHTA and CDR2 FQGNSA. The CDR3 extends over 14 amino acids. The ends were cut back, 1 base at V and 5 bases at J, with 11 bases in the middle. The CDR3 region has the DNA TGTGCCAGCAGCTTAGTCTCCTCACCGGAGACCCAGTACTTC. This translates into CASSLVSSPETQYF.

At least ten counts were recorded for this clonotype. The CDR3 region is CASNPGFYAGELFF. Written as DNA, the CDR3 is TGTGCCAGTAATCCAGGGTTTTATGCCGGGGAGCTGTTTTTT. The chain is built from TRBV19 and TRBJ2-2; D is perhaps TRBD1 (5 bases). In germline, CDR1 is LNHDA, CDR2 SQIVND (reference sequence). The CDR3 covers 14 residues. V lost 7 bases and J 6 bases, leaving 15 bases between the germline ends.

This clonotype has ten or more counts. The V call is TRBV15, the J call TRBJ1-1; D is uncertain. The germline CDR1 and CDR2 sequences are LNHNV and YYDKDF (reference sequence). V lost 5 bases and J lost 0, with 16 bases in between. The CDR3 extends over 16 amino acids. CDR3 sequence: CATSPGVEGMNTEAFF. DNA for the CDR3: TGTGCCACCAGCCCCGGGGTCGAGGGAATGAACACTGAAGCTTTCTTT.

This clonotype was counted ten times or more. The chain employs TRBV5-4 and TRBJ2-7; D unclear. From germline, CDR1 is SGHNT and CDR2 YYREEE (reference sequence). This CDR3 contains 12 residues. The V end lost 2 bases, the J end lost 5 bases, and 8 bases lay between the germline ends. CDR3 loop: CASSFGGHEQYF. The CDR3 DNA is TGTGCCAGCAGCTTTGGTGGCCACGAGCAGTACTTC. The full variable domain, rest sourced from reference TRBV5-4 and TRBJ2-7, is ETGVTQSPTHLIKTRGQQVTLRCSSQSGHNTVSWYQQALGQGPQFIFQYYREEENGRGNFPPRFSGLQFPNYSSELNVNALELDDSALYLCASSFGGHEQYFGPGTRLTVT.

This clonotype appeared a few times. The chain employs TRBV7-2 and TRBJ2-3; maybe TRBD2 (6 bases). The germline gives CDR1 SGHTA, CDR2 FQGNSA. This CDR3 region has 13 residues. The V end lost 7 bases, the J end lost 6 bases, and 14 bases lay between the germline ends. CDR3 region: CASNPEGPDTQYF. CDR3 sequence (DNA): TGTGCCAGCAACCCGGAGGGGCCGGATACGCAGTATTTT.

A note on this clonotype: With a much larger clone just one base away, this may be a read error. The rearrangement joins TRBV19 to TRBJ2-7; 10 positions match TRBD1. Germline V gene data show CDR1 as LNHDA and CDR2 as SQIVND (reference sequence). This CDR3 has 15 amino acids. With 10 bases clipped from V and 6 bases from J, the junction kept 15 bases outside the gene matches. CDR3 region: CATPTGTGVTAEQYF. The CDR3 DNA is TGTGCCACCCCCACCGGGACAGGGGTTACCGCCGAGCAGTACTTC.

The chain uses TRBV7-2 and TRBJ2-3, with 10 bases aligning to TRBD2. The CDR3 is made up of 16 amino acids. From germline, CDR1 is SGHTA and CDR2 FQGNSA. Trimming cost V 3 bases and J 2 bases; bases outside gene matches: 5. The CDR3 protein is CASSLEAGGHTDTQYF. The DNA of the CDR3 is TGTGCCAGCAGCTTGGAAGCGGGGGGGCACACAGATACGCAGTATTTT. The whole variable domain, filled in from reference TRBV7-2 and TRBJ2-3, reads GAGVSQSPSNKVTEKGKDVELRCDPISGHTALYWYRQSLGQGLEFLIYFQGNSAPDKSGLPSDRFSAERTGGSVSTLTIQRTQQEDSAVYLCASSLEAGGHTDTQYFGPGTRLTVL.

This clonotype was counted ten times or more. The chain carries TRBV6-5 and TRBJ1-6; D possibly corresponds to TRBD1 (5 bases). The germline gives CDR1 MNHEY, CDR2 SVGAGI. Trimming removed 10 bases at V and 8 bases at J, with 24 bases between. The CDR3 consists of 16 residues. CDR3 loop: CATRLVMGRTDSPLHF. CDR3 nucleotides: TGTGCCACCCGGTTAGTGATGGGACGGACTGATTCACCCCTCCACTTT.

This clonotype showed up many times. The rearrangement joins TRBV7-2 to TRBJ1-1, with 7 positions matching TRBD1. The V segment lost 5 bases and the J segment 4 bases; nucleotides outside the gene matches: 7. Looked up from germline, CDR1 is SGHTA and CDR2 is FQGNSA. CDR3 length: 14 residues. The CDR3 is CASSLRDRITEAFF. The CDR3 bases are TGTGCCAGCAGCCTCCGGGACAGAATCACTGAAGCTTTCTTT.

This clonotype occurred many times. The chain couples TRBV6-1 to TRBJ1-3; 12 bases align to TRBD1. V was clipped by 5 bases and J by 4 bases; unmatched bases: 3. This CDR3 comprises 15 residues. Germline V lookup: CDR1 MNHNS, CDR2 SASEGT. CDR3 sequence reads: CASSSGTGGGNTIYF. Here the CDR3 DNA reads TGTGCCAGCAGTTCCGGGACAGGGGGCGGAAACACCATATATTTT.

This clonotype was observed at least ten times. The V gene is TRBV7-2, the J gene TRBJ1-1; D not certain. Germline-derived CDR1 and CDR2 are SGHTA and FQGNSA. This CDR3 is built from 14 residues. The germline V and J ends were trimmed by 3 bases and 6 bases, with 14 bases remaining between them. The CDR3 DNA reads TGTGCCAGCAGCTTGCGGGAGATGGTAGCTGAAGCTTTCTTT. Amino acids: CASSLREMVAEAFF.

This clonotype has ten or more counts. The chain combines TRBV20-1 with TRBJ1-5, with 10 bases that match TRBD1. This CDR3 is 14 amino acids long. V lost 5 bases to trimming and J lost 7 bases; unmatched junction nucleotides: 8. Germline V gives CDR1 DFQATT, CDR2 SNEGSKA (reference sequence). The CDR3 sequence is CSAGGTGVNQPQHF. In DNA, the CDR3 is TGCAGTGCTGGGGGGACAGGGGTGAACCAGCCCCAGCATTTT.

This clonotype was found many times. The CDR3 DNA reads TGTGCCAGCAGCTCGAGGGGTTACTACGAGCAGTACTTC. It translates to CASSSRGYYEQYF. This chain uses TRBV7-2 with TRBJ2-7, with D perhaps assigned TRBD1 or TRBD2 (5 bases each). The germline V gene has CDR1 SGHTA and CDR2 FQGNSA. Trimming cost V 4 bases and J 3 bases, with 10 bases left between them. The CDR3 contains 13 residues.

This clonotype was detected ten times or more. The CDR3 DNA follows: TGTGCCAGCAGCTTATCTTTCAATCAGCCCCAGCATTTT. It is translated as CASSLSFNQPQHF. This chain links TRBV7-2 with TRBJ1-5, with D unresolved. Germline V lookup: CDR1 SGHTA, CDR2 FQGNSA. This CDR3 has 13 residues. Deletions cut 2 bases from V and 3 bases from J, with 5 bases between.

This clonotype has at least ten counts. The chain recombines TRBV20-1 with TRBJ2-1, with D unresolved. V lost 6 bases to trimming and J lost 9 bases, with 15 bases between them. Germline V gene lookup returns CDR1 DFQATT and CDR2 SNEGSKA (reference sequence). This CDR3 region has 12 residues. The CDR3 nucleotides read TGCAGTGCCGGACGGGCTATAAGTGAGCAGTTCTTC. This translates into CSAGRAISEQFF.

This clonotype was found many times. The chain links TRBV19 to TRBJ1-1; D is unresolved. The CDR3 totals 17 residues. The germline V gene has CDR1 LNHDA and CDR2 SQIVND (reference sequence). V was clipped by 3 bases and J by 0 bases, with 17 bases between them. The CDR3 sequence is CASSMIGNTFMNTEAFF. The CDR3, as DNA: TGTGCCAGTAGTATGATAGGAAACACCTTTATGAACACTGAAGCTTTCTTT.

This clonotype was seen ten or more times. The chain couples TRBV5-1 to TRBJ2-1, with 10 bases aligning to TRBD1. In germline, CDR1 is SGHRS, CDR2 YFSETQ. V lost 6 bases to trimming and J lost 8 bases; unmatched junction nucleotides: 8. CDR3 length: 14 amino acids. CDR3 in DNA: TGCGCCAGCACCTCGGGACAGGGGAAGCATGAGCAGTTCTTC. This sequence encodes CASTSGQGKHEQFF.